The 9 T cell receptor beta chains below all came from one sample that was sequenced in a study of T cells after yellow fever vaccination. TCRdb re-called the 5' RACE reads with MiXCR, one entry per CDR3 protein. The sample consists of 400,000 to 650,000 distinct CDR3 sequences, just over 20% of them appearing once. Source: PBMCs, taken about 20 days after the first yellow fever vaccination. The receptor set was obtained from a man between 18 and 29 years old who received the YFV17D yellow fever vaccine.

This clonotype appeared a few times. The DNA of the CDR3 is TGCAGCGGGGGGACACAACCTGGCGAGCAGTACTTC. Translating it yields CSGGTQPGEQYF. The chain couples TRBV29-1 to TRBJ2-7; TRBD1 is a possible D gene (6 bases). Deletions cut 7 bases from V and 6 bases from J, with 16 bases between. This CDR3 region has 12 residues. Germline loops: CDR1 SQVTM, CDR2 ANQGSEA.

CDR3 bases: TGTGCCAGCAGTCCGATTTACAGGGGGGGACAGAGCACTGAAGCTTTCTTT. Its translation is CASSPIYRGGQSTEAFF. The V call is TRBV27, the J call TRBJ1-1; 8 bases agree with TRBD1. J gave up 4 bases and V 5 bases, and 15 bases lay outside the gene matches. Germline assignment: CDR1 MNHEY and CDR2 SMNVEV (reference sequence). The CDR3 is 17 amino acids.

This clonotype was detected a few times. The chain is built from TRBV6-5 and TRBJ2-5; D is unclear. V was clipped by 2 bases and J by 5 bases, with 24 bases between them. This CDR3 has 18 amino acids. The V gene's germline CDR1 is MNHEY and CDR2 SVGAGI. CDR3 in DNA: TGTGCCAGCAGTTACACCCCCGACCAGGCCCGAACTCATGAGACCCAGTACTTC. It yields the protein CASSYTPDQARTHETQYF.

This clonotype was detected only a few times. The DNA of the CDR3 is TGTGCCAGCAGTGCGGGGGTCGGCACAGATACGCAGTATTTT. Translated: CASSAGVGTDTQYF. The chain carries TRBV6-4 and TRBJ2-3, with D maybe TRBD2 (6 bases). The V gene's germline CDR1 is MRHNA and CDR2 SNTAGT. The CDR3 length is 14 residues. The V end lost 4 bases, the J end lost 1 base, and 9 bases lay between the germline ends.

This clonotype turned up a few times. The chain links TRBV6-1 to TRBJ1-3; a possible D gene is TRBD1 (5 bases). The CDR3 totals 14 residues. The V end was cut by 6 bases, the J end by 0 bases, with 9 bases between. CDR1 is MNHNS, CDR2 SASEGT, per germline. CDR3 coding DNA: TGTGCCAGCAGGGGACCCATCTCTGGAAACACCATATATTTT. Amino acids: CASRGPISGNTIYF.

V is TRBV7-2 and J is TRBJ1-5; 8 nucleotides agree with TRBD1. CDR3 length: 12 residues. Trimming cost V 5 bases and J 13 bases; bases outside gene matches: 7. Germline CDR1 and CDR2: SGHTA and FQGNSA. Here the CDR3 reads CASSTRDRPQHF. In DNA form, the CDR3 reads TGTGCCAGCAGCACCCGGGACAGGCCTCAGCATTTT.

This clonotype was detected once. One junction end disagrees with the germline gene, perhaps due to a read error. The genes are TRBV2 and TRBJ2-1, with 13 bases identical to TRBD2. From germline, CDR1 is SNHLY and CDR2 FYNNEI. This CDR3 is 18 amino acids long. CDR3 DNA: TGTGCCATCAGTCGCACTAGCGGGGGGGCCCGCTCCTACAATGAGCAGTTCTTC. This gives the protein CAISRTSGGARSYNEQFF.

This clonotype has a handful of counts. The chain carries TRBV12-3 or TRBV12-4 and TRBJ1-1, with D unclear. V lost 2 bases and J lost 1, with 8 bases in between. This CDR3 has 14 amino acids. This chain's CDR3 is CASSLQTTNTEAFF. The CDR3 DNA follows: TGTGCCAGCAGTTTACAGACGACGAACACTGAAGCTTTCTTT.

CDR3 region: CASSLEWGGTGELFF. CDR3 in DNA: TGTGCCAGCAGCTTAGAATGGGGGGGGACCGGGGAGCTGTTTTTT. The gene calls are TRBV11-2 and TRBJ2-2, with 7 bases fitting TRBD2. The junction had 3 bases not matched to a gene; V was cut back by 0 bases and J by 5 bases. CDR3 length: 15 amino acids. Germline CDR1 and CDR2: SGHAT and FQNNGV.